Listed below are T cell receptor beta chains from one sample, sequenced in a study of T-cell memory formation after mild COVID-19. Using its own MiXCR run on the 5' RACE reads, TCRdb lists one record per CDR3 protein. This table holds around 450,000 distinct CDR3 sequences, over 15% found once. The sequenced material came from PBMCs or a T cell subset sorted from them (not recorded which). Source of these receptors: an adult woman who had mild COVID-19 (a few samples of this study predate the infection). Cell type and time point are not known. CDR3s include the opening cysteine and the closing phenylalanine or tryptophan. D genes are given only for firm matches.

CDR3	D	length	V
CASSFRGSANAEKLFF	.	16	TRBV25-1
CASSPRRTTEAFF	.	13	TRBV6-2/TRBV6-3
CASGWDRGRTDTQYF	TRBD1	15	TRBV12-5
CASSFTEYNEQFF	.	13	TRBV27
CASSPSLNTEAFF	.	13	TRBV11-2
CASSYTGVGVETQYF	.	15	TRBV6-2/TRBV6-3
CASSPSQGPDYNEQFF	.	16	TRBV18
CASSSPPGGNEQFF	.	14	TRBV7-2
CTPRLAGLSSGGDTQYF	TRBD2	17	TRBV20-1
CASINPGLNYGYTF	.	14	TRBV2
CASRTGKGGYTF	.	12	TRBV19
CASSRWDSAEAFF	TRBD1	13	TRBV4-3
CASSPPGLGGTDTQYF	.	16	TRBV4-1
CASSAGATNEKLFF	.	14	TRBV7-2
CAWTRDSPEAFF	.	12	TRBV30
CASSTSPAGKTDTQYF	TRBD2	16	TRBV6-2/TRBV6-3